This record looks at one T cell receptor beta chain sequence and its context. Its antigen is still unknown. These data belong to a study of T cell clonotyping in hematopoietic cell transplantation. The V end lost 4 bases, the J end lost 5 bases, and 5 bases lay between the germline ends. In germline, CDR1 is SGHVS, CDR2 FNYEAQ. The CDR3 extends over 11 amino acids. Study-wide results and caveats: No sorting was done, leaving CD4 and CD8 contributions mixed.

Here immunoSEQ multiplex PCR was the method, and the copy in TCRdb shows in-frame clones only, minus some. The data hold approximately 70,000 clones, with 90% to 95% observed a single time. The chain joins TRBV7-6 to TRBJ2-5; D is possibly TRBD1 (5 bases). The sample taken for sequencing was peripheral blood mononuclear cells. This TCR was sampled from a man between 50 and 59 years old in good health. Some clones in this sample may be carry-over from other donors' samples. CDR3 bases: TGTGCCAGCAGCTCAGGGGAGACCCAGTACTTC. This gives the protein CASSSGETQYF.